The clone carrying this T cell receptor beta chain is a singleton in its sample. Its specificity is unknown. V lost 4 bases and J lost 1; bases outside the gene matches: 10. The CDR3 is made up of 17 amino acids. Germline-derived CDR1 and CDR2 are SGHKS and YYEKEE (reference sequence). The data originate from a study of blood T cells in healthy people across ages. Study overall: About one barcoded beta molecule per two T cells was captured by template switching. Study-level findings and limits: Any conclusive comparison of naive versus antigen-experienced cells was prevented by using unsorted PBMCs. In long-lived donors, naive CD4+ cell counts and diversity exceeded those of aged donors.

PCR was performed a second time for roughly 7 to 12 cycles using a sample-barcoded 5' primer and a J-beta primer mix. TCRdb ran MiXCR on the 5' RACE reads and lists one entry per CDR3 protein. The sample has 1.5 million to 2 million distinct CDR3 sequences, about 50% seen once; the top ten hold approximately 2.1%. The receptor comes from a middle-aged woman in good health. The chain joins TRBV5-5 to TRBJ1-1; TRBD1 agrees at 10 bases. The sequenced material came from blood. The CDR3 coding sequence is TGTGCCAGCAGCCCAATTAGACAGGGGGCTCGGAACACTGAAGCTTTCTTT. Protein sequence: CASSPIRQGARNTEAFF. The entire variable domain, with the rest obtained from reference TRBV5-5 and TRBJ1-1, is as follows: DAGVTQSPTHLIKTRGQQVTLRCSPISGHKSVSWYQQVLGQGPQFIFQYYEKEERGRGNFPDRFSARQFPNYSSELNVNALLLGDSALYLCASSPIRQGARNTEAFFGQGTRLTVV.